The clone carrying this TCR beta chain was found a few times. This sample was taken from a study of shared clonotypes between healthy human individuals. For the study at large: Three CD4 naive, three CD4 memory, two CD8 naive and one CD8 memory plate were used per donor.

Original processing methods: Filtering was not the same, since immunoSEQ gave junction-only sequences without quality scores. TCRdb keeps only in-frame clones here, not all; method: immunoSEQ multiplex PCR. Clone size and the V and J calls come from that table; the DNA yielded D and trimming. The sample has some 1 million clones; about 80% are singletons. The donors, all of them Caucasian adults, lived in Nashville, Tennessee. The germline gives CDR1 SGHNT, CDR2 YYREEE (reference sequence). V was shortened by 4 bases and J by 0 bases, with 8 bases between the two germline ends. The CDR3 extends over 15 amino acids.

The chain recombines TRBV5-4 with TRBJ2-6; TRBD2 is a possible D gene (6 bases). The origin of this receptor is a young man in good health. Input material: memory CD4+ T cells sorted from blood. Subset defined: CD45RA-negative fraction. The CDR3 nucleotides are TGTGCCAGCAGCGGCGGGACCTCTGGGGCCAACGTCCTGACTTTC. Translation gives CASSGGTSGANVLTF. Full variable domain (outside the CDR3, taken from reference TRBV5-4 and TRBJ2-6): ETGVTQSPTHLIKTRGQQVTLRCSSQSGHNTVSWYQQALGQGPQFIFQYYREEENGRGNFPPRFSGLQFPNYSSELNVNALELDDSALYLCASSGGTSGANVLTFGAGSRLTVL.